Listed here is a single T cell receptor beta chain. Its specificity is not known. This entry belongs to a study of cytotoxic CD8 clonotypes in ibrutinib-treated CLL. Across the whole study: The authors obtained response samples at a median of approximately 12 months of treatment, range 6 to 36. Mean productive templates were over 250,000; mean productive rearrangements were around 90,000.

Study-wide points: Progressing and sustained-remission patients had different sampling times. A rise in clonality was seen at ibrutinib response, and a fall back toward baseline was seen at progression.

Clones were read by immunoSEQ multiplex PCR, and TCRdb kept only the in-frame ones, dropping some. The data contain 300,000 or so clones, 67% of them seen just once; the ten biggest clones take up 5% to 6.5%. Looked up from germline, CDR1 is SGHRS and CDR2 is YFSETQ. V gave up 3 bases and J gave up 1 base, with 16 bases separating them. CDR3 length: 16 residues. The genes are TRBV5-1 and TRBJ2-5; a possible D gene is TRBD1 (5 bases). This specimen consisted of PBMCs, obtained after 36 months of ibrutinib treatment. The clonotype comes from a human donor with chronic lymphocytic leukemia. The CDR3 DNA reads as TGCGCCAGCAGCTCGCAAACAGGCGTCATCCAAGAGACCCAGTACTTC. Translation: CASSSQTGVIQETQYF.